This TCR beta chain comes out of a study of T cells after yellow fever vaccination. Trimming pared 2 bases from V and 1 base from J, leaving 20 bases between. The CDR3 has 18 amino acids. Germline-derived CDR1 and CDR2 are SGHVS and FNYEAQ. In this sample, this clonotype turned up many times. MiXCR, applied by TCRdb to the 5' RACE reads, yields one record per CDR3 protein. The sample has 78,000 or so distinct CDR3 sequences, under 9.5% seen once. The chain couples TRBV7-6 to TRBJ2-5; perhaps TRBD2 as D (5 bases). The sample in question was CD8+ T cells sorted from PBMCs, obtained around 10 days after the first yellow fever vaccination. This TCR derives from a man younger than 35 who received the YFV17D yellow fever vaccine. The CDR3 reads CASSLWGERAQLQETQYF. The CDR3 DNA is TGTGCCAGCAGCTTATGGGGAGAAAGGGCCCAACTCCAAGAGACCCAGTACTTC.